Sequencing of this TCR beta chain was carried out in a study of T cells in narcolepsy. General observations from the study: Autoreactive HCRT-specific and TRIB2-specific clonotypes were marked in same-patient CSF-versus-blood CD4+ comparisons. Autoreactive clone sequences were missing from some blood memory CD4+ repertoires. Reportedly, autoreactive clonotypes were serially detected in patients' blood but not controls'.

TCRdb's copy holds only in-frame clones and misses some; the assay was immunoSEQ multiplex PCR. Of about 15,000 clones in the sample, approximately 83% were seen once. V was clipped by 0 bases and J by 2 bases, with 9 bases between them. Germline-derived CDR1 and CDR2 are SGHTS and YDEGEE. The CDR3 runs to 14 residues. With respect to this clone: Its antigen is unidentified.

Source material: memory (CD45RA-) CD4+ T cells from blood. This receptor was obtained from a human donor in good health. The chain uses TRBV5-8 and TRBJ2-7; D not resolved. The CDR3 loop reads CASSLAPGTYEQYF. In DNA form, the CDR3 reads TGTGCCAGCAGCTTGGCGCCGGGTACCTACGAGCAGTACTTC.